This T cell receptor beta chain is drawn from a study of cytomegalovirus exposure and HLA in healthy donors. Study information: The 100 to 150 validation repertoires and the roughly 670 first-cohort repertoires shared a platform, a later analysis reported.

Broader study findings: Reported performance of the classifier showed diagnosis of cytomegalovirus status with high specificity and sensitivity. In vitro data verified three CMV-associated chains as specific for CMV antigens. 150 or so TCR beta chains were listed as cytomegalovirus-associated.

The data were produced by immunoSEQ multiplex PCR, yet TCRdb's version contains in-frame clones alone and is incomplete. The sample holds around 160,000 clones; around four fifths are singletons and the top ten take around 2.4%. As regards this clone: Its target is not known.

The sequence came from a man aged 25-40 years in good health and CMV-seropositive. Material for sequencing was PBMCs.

The DNA of the CDR3 is TGTGCCAGTAGCCCCAGGGGAGGGAATGAGCAGTTCTTC. This translates into CASSPRGGNEQFF. This rearrangement joins TRBV19 to TRBJ2-1; weak D call: TRBD2 (7 bases). This CDR3 is 13 amino acids long. Germline-derived CDR1 and CDR2 are LNHDA and SQIVND (reference sequence). V lost 6 bases and J 7 bases, leaving 13 bases between the germline ends.